A single sample gave rise to the 24 T cell receptor beta chains below, sequenced in a study of patients and donors after allogeneic stem cell transplantation. Each CDR3 protein is one row after TCRdb ran MiXCR on the RT-PCR reads. The profile shows 920,000 or so distinct CDR3 sequences, around 17% of them singletons. Sequencing was done on a sample of blood, either unsorted or a sorted T cell fraction (not recorded which). The receptor source for this set is a human donor who was either an allogeneic HSCT recipient or a stem cell or donor lymphocyte infusion donor (not recorded which). It is not recorded whose cells these are; they may come from a transplant donor.

Points on this clonotype: One end of the junction fails to match germline, which may point to a read error. J is TRBJ1-1 and V is TRBV7-9; D is undetermined. CDR3 length: 11 amino acids. CDR1 is SEHNR, CDR2 FQNEAQ, per germline (reference sequence). The DNA of the CDR3 is TGTGCCTGCAGACAGAACACTGAAGCTTTCTTT. Its protein product is CACRQNTEAFF.

This clonotype was detected many times. The chain employs TRBV6-1 and TRBJ1-3; the match to TRBD1 covers 8 bases. Germline V gene lookup returns CDR1 MNHNS and CDR2 SASEGT. CDR3 length: 15 residues. With 5 bases clipped from V and 4 bases from J, the junction kept 7 bases outside the gene matches. The CDR3 nucleotides are TGTGCCAGCAGTAACGGACAGGGTCAGGGAAACACCATATATTTT. Protein product: CASSNGQGQGNTIYF.

There are a few counts of this clonotype. This could be a read error, since a much larger clone is one nucleotide away. The V and J genes are TRBV6-5 and TRBJ2-7; no clear D gene. CDR3 size: 11 residues. Germline V gene data show CDR1 as MNHEY and CDR2 as SVGAGI. Trimming cost V 1 base and J 5 bases, with 3 bases left between them. The CDR3 coding sequence is TGTGCCAGCAGTTACTTGCACGAGCAGTACTTC. Amino acid sequence: CASSYLHEQYF.

This chain uses TRBV4-3 with TRBJ1-3, with no clear D. Between the trimmed V and J ends, which lost 0 bases and 7 bases, there was a span of 7 bases. The CDR3 is made up of 13 amino acids. Germline V lookup: CDR1 LGHNA, CDR2 YSLEER. Here the CDR3 reads CASSQDIWNTIYF. The CDR3 nucleotides read TGCGCCAGCAGCCAAGACATTTGGAACACCATATATTTT.

The chain joins TRBV7-7 to TRBJ2-1; no firm D call. The germline V and J ends were trimmed by 5 bases and 9 bases, with 17 bases remaining between them. The CDR3 contains 14 residues. Germline V gives CDR1 SSHAT, CDR2 FNYEAQ (reference sequence). CDR3 loop: CASSPVFGGGEQFF. The CDR3 nucleotides read TGTGCCAGCAGCCCCGTTTTTGGTGGCGGTGAGCAGTTCTTC.

This clonotype was recorded a few times. The chain couples TRBV27 to TRBJ2-1; D is perhaps TRBD1 (6 bases). V was clipped by 2 bases and J by 6 bases, with 17 bases between them. This CDR3 comprises 16 residues. CDR1 and CDR2 (germline): MNHEY, SMNVEV (reference sequence). In DNA form, the CDR3 reads TGTGCCAGCAGTTTAGGGGGCCGGGCTCGGGTCAATGAGCAGTTCTTC. It codes for CASSLGGRARVNEQFF.

J is TRBJ1-1 and V is TRBV27, with 9 bases identical to TRBD1. The CDR3 sequence is 13 residues long. Germline CDR1 is MNHEY and CDR2 is SMNVEV (reference sequence). V trimming: 7 bases; J trimming: 3 bases; junction bases outside the gene matches: 3. The CDR3 region has the DNA TGTGCCAGCACGGGACAGGGTGACACTGAAGCTTTCTTT. Translated, it gives CASTGQGDTEAFF.

This sequence joins TRBV6-5 and TRBJ1-2; D unclear. V dropped 5 bases and J dropped 7 bases, with 11 bases sitting between them. This CDR3 comprises 12 residues. Germline assignment: CDR1 MNHEY and CDR2 SVGAGI. The CDR3 loop reads CASSDPPGGYTF. The CDR3 coding sequence is TGTGCCAGCAGTGACCCCCCGGGTGGCTACACCTTC.

This chain links TRBV19 with TRBJ2-1; D is ambiguous. Germline V gene data show CDR1 as LNHDA and CDR2 as SQIVND (reference sequence). The CDR3 is made up of 12 amino acids. V lost 1 base and J 10 bases, leaving 8 bases between the germline ends. The CDR3 sequence: CASSIVPPEQFF. CDR3 coding DNA: TGTGCCAGTAGTATAGTCCCGCCGGAGCAGTTCTTC.

The CDR3 spells CAISESLSGAGYEQYF. The CDR3 nucleotides read TGTGCCATCAGTGAGTCGCTTAGCGGAGCGGGCTACGAGCAGTACTTC. This chain links TRBV10-3 with TRBJ2-7, with D possibly matching TRBD2 (6 bases). This CDR3 has 16 residues. The V end was cut by 0 bases, the J end by 3 bases, with 15 bases between. Looked up from germline, CDR1 is ENHRY and CDR2 is SYGVKD.

V gene TRBV7-9 combines with J gene TRBJ2-1; no reliable D call. Germline loops: CDR1 SEHNR, CDR2 FQNEAQ (reference sequence). This CDR3 is 14 amino acids long. Deletions cut 3 bases from V and 4 bases from J, with 10 bases between. CDR3 residues: CASSFSKDYNEQFF. CDR3 DNA: TGTGCCAGCAGCTTCTCCAAGGATTACAATGAGCAGTTCTTC.

The chain joins TRBV6-1 to TRBJ2-3; 8 nucleotides line up with TRBD2. This CDR3 is 13 amino acids long. Germline CDR1 and CDR2: MNHNS and SASEGT. The V segment lost 5 bases and the J segment 11 bases; nucleotides outside the gene matches: 9. CDR3 region: CASSQTSDRVQYF. CDR3 DNA sequence: TGTGCCAGCAGTCAGACTAGCGACCGGGTGCAGTATTTT.

Here the CDR3 DNA reads TGTGCCAGCTGTACCGGACGTGGTTGGTCCTACGAGCAGTACTTC. It translates to CASCTGRGWSYEQYF. The chain combines TRBV28 with TRBJ2-7; D not certain. The V and J ends lost 8 bases and 1 base respectively, with 18 bases between them. The length of the CDR3 is 15 residues. Germline V CDR1 and CDR2: MDHEN, SYDVKM.

This clonotype was detected only a few times. The rearrangement uses TRBV4-1 and TRBJ1-2; D unresolved. The CDR3 spans 16 residues. Germline CDR1 and CDR2: MGHRA and YSYEKL. V dropped 4 bases and J dropped 1 base, with 16 bases sitting between them. CDR3 DNA sequence: TGCGCCAGCAGCCCAGACGTGGCAGAAAATAACTATGGCTACACCTTC. This translates into CASSPDVAENNYGYTF.

This chain links TRBV7-9 with TRBJ1-4; a possible D gene is TRBD1 (6 bases). The CDR3 consists of 13 residues. Germline V gene data show CDR1 as SEHNR and CDR2 as FQNEAQ (reference sequence). With 6 bases removed from V and 4 bases from J, the gap between germline ends came to 9 bases. This CDR3 reads CASRTGDNEKLFF. For the CDR3, the DNA is TGTGCCAGCAGGACAGGCGATAATGAAAAACTGTTTTTT.

This clonotype has ten or more counts. Germline and junction disagree at one end, which may indicate a read error. This chain uses TRBV5-1 with TRBJ1-1; 9 nucleotides agree with TRBD1. CDR3 length: 16 amino acids. Germline V gene lookup returns CDR1 SGHRS and CDR2 YFSETQ. For the CDR3, the DNA is TGCGCCAGCAGCTTTAGACAGGGGGATACGAACGCTGAAGCTTTCTTT. Its translation is CASSFRQGDTNAEAFF.

This clonotype has a handful of counts. The V call is TRBV6-1, the J call TRBJ1-1; weak D call: TRBD1 (5 bases). V lost 11 bases and J 6 bases, leaving 13 bases between the germline ends. Germline CDR1 is MNHNS and CDR2 is SASEGT. The CDR3 consists of 11 residues. CDR3 bases: TGTGCCTACTTGGCAGGGCCTGAAGCTTTCTTT. Translation: CAYLAGPEAFF.

This clonotype occurred a few times. The V call is TRBV7-9, the J call TRBJ1-4; a weak D match, TRBD1 (5 bases). The CDR3 is made up of 14 amino acids. CDR1 and CDR2 (germline): SEHNR, FQNEAQ (reference sequence). Trimming left V 1 base short and J 7 bases short, with 10 bases between. As DNA, the CDR3 is TGTGCCAGCAGCTTAGTACAGGCCGGTGAAAAACTGTTTTTT. Its protein is CASSLVQAGEKLFF.

CDR3 in amino acids: CASSLGSPGVPYNEQFF. The CDR3 DNA follows: TGTGCCAGCAGCTTGGGGTCACCGGGGGTGCCCTACAATGAGCAGTTCTTC. The chain employs TRBV5-5 and TRBJ2-1; TRBD2 is a possible D gene (6 bases). Germline V CDR1 and CDR2: SGHKS, YYEKEE (reference sequence). The CDR3 has 17 amino acids. V lost 0 bases, J lost 2 bases, and 15 bases lay in between.

This clonotype was detected a few times. CDR3 DNA: TGTGCCAGCAGTATTACGGGACAGGGTAGCAATGAGCAGTTCTTC. Amino acids: CASSITGQGSNEQFF. The rearrangement links TRBV28 to TRBJ2-1; 9 nucleotides line up with TRBD1. Germline CDR1 and CDR2: MDHEN and SYDVKM. Losses at the gene ends were 5 bases for V and 6 bases for J; bases not matched to a gene: 8. The CDR3 loop spans 15 amino acids.

This clonotype came up many times. The CDR3 region is CASSRGGPYNEQFF. CDR3 sequence (DNA): TGTGCCAGCAGCCGGGGGGGCCCCTACAATGAGCAGTTCTTC. The rearrangement links TRBV6-1 to TRBJ2-1; 8 nucleotides agree with TRBD2. The CDR3 runs to 14 residues. Germline V gives CDR1 MNHNS, CDR2 SASEGT. J gave up 2 bases and V 6 bases, and 3 bases lay outside the gene matches.

There are a few counts of this clonotype. The chain's CDR3 is CSAHRDGYTF. CDR3 bases: TGCAGTGCCCACAGGGATGGCTACACCTTC. This rearrangement joins TRBV20-1 to TRBJ1-2, with D perhaps matching TRBD1 (6 bases). Germline V lookup: CDR1 DFQATT, CDR2 SNEGSKA (reference sequence). Deletions cut 6 bases from V and 6 bases from J, with 8 bases between. The CDR3 is 10 amino acids.

The chain carries TRBV30 and TRBJ1-1, with D maybe TRBD1 (5 bases). The germline CDR1 and CDR2 sequences are GTSNPN and SVGIG (reference sequence). V lost 2 bases to trimming and J lost 4 bases, with 20 bases between them. This CDR3 comprises 16 residues. CDR3 nucleotide sequence: TGTGCCTGGAGTACGTGGGGGTCGGTCCCAACCACTGAAGCTTTCTTT. Its translation: CAWSTWGSVPTTEAFF.

This clonotype was observed a few times. The chain couples TRBV3-1 to TRBJ2-1; D remains ambiguous. The V and J ends lost 0 bases and 2 bases respectively, with 11 bases between them. This CDR3 spans 16 amino acids. The germline gives CDR1 LGHDT, CDR2 YNNKEL (reference sequence). The CDR3: CASSQELGYTYNEQFF. The CDR3 DNA sequence: TGTGCCAGCAGCCAAGAATTGGGGTATACCTACAATGAGCAGTTCTTC.